Listed below are T cell receptor beta chains from one sample, sequenced in a study of blood T cell repertoires in COVID-19. TCRdb's copy holds only in-frame clones and misses some; the assay was immunoSEQ multiplex PCR. The sample records 120,000 or so clones, 80% being singletons. The sample was peripheral blood. The receptors originated from a man in his fifties or sixties with active or convalescent COVID-19. Both conserved end residues are part of each CDR3. A D gene is named only where the DNA matches it firmly. Size is stated for part of the rows, as once, few or many counts, or as a class when the clone is expanded.

clone_size	d_call	v_call	j_call	cdr3_aa	cdr3_nt
many	NA	TRBV3-1/TRBV3-2	TRBJ2-1	CASSRARDISYRFRDEQFF	TGTGCCAGCAGCCGAGCCCGGGACATCTCCTACAGATTCCGGGATGAGCAGTTCTTC
once	NA	TRBV11-1	TRBJ2-2	CASSLSGTGELFF	TGTGCCAGCAGCTTATCAGGGACCGGGGAGCTGTTTTTT
NA	TRBD1	TRBV24-1	TRBJ2-7	CATQGAGEQYF	TGTGCCACCCAGGGGGCAGGTGAGCAGTACTTC
NA	NA	TRBV11-2	TRBJ2-7	CASSLHREGVEQYF	TGTGCCAGCAGCTTACACAGGGAGGGCGTCGAGCAGTACTTC
few	TRBD1	TRBV19	TRBJ2-5	CASSPNRGRETQYF	TGTGCCAGTAGTCCGAACAGGGGGCGAGAGACCCAGTACTTC
NA	NA	TRBV25-1	TRBJ2-7	CASREGTYEQYF	TGTGCCAGCAGAGAGGGAACCTACGAGCAGTACTTC
NA	TRBD1	TRBV28	TRBJ1-5	CASSSAPRRGRTLFNQPQHF	TGTGCCAGCAGTTCCGCCCCCCGTAGGGGGCGAACGTTATTCAATCAGCCCCAGCATTTT
few	TRBD2	TRBV28	TRBJ2-1	CASSFRSWGTSGRDEQFF	TGTGCCAGCAGTTTTCGTTCGTGGGGGACTAGCGGGAGGGATGAGCAGTTCTTC
NA	NA	TRBV24-1	TRBJ2-1	CATSDPTPNEQFF	TGTGCCACCAGTGACCCCACTCCCAACGAGCAGTTCTTC
NA	NA	TRBV7-3	TRBJ2-1	CASSFLRGATSYNEQFF	TGTGCCAGCAGCTTCCTCCGGGGGGCCACCTCCTACAATGAGCAGTTCTTC
NA	NA	TRBV6-5	TRBJ1-1	CASSAGVTEAFF	TGTGCCAGCAGCGCAGGGGTGACTGAAGCTTTCTTT
NA	NA	TRBV28	TRBJ2-7	CASRAGQNSYEQYF	TGTGCCAGCAGGGCTGGACAGAACTCCTACGAGCAGTACTTC
NA	TRBD2	TRBV29-1	TRBJ2-2	CSAEGTSGRARGTGELFF	TGCAGCGCCGAAGGAACTAGCGGGAGGGCCCGAGGCACCGGGGAGCTGTTTTTT
once	TRBD2	TRBV11-2	TRBJ2-3	CASSLDLRASGTRQYF	TGTGCCAGCAGCTTGGACCTTAGGGCTAGCGGGACCCGTCAGTATTTT
NA	TRBD1	TRBV7-2	TRBJ1-1	CASKTGLNTEAFF	TGTGCCAGCAAGACAGGGTTGAACACTGAAGCTTTCTTT
NA	TRBD2	TRBV19	TRBJ2-5	CASSTRTSGEKETQYF	TGTGCCAGTAGTACTCGGACTAGCGGGGAAAAAGAGACCCAGTACTTC
NA	NA	TRBV7-2	TRBJ2-1	CASSLDLGRHNEQFF	TGTGCCAGCAGCTTAGACCTAGGGAGGCACAATGAGCAGTTCTTC
NA	TRBD2	TRBV7-3	TRBJ2-7	CASAIGRAGPYEQYF	TGTGCCAGCGCGATCGGGAGAGCGGGGCCTTACGAGCAGTACTTC
many	TRBD2	TRBV6-5	TRBJ2-1	CASSYSREGNNEQFF	TGTGCCAGCAGTTACTCTCGGGAGGGAAACAATGAGCAGTTCTTC
NA	TRBD2	TRBV27	TRBJ2-7	CASSAPGLGLYEQYF	TGTGCCAGCAGTGCCCCGGGACTAGGGCTCTACGAGCAGTACTTC
NA	NA	TRBV5-6	TRBJ1-2	CASSWVQDSNYGYTF	TGTGCCAGCAGCTGGGTACAGGATTCTAACTATGGCTACACCTTC
NA	TRBD1	TRBV6-5	TRBJ2-5	CASSYGRGLETQYF	TGTGCCAGCAGTTACGGCAGGGGGCTTGAGACCCAGTACTTC
many	NA	TRBV29-1	TRBJ2-3	CSARREFGTDTQYF	TGCAGCGCCCGGCGGGAATTTGGCACAGATACGCAGTATTTT
NA	TRBD2	TRBV19	TRBJ2-3	CASSIGLGLAGTDTQYF	TGTGCCAGTAGTATAGGATTGGGACTAGCGGGCACAGATACGCAGTATTTT
once	NA	TRBV7-8	TRBJ2-1	CASSQEGGREQFF	TGTGCCAGCAGCCAAGAGGGCGGGCGGGAGCAGTTCTTC
NA	NA	TRBV28	TRBJ1-3	CASRPGQFHSGNTIYF	TGTGCCAGCAGACCTGGACAGTTCCACTCTGGAAACACCATATATTTT
NA	NA	TRBV30	TRBJ2-2	CAWRASRFTGELFF	TGTGCCTGGAGGGCTTCACGATTCACCGGGGAGCTGTTTTTT
NA	NA	TRBV18	TRBJ1-6	CASSTSPGQTIYNSPLHF	TGTGCCAGCTCAACGAGTCCGGGACAAACAATTTATAATTCACCCCTCCACTTT